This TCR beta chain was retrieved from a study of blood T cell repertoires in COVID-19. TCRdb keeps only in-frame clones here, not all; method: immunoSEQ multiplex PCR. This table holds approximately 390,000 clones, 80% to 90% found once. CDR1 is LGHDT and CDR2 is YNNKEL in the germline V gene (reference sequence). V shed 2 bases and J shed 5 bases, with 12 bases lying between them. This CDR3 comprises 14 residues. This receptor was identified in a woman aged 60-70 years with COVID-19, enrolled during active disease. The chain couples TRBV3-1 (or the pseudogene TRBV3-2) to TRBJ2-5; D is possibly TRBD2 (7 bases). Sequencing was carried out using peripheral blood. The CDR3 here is CASSQSGGPETQYF. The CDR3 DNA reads TGTGCCAGCAGCCAATCCGGGGGGCCGGAGACCCAGTACTTC.